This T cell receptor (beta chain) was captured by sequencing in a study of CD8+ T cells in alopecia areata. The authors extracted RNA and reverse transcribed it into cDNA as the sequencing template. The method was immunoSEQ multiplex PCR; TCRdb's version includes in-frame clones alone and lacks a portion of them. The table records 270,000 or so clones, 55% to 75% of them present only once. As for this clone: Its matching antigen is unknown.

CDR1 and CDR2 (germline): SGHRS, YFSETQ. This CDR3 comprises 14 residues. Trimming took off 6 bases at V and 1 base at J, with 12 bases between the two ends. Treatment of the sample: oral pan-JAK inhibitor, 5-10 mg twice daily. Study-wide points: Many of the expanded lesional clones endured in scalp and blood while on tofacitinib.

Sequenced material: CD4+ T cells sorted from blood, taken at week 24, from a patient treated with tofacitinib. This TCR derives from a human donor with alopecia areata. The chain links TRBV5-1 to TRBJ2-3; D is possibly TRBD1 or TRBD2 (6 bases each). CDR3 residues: CASTGGGGTDTQYF. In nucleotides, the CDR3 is TGCGCCAGCACCGGAGGGGGAGGCACAGATACGCAGTATTTT.